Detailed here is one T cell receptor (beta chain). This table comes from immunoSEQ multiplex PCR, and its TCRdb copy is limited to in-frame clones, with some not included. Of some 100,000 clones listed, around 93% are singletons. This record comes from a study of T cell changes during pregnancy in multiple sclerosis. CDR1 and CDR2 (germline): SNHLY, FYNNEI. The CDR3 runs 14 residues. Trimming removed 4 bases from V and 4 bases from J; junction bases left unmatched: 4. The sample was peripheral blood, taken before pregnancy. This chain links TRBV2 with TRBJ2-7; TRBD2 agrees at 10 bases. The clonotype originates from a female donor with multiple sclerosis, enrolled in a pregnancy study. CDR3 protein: CASSGSGRRYEQYF. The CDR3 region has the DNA TGTGCCAGCAGTGGTAGCGGGAGGAGGTACGAGCAGTACTTC.